The T cell receptor (beta chain) under discussion was sequenced for a study of CD8 T cells in ankylosing spondylitis. Study-wide results and caveats: Existing reports had already noted some motif variants in reactive arthritis synovial fluid and blood. There was reportedly significant enrichment of clones that were disease-linked in matched ankylosing spondylitis synovial fluid. Peripheral blood held disease-linked clones only at relatively low frequency, and these were CD8+. Ankylosing spondylitis blood appeared to carry a characteristic TCR beta motif of seven to nine highly homologous variants.

Quantitative 5'-RACE with molecular barcodes generated TCR beta libraries. MiXCR, applied by TCRdb to the 5' RACE reads, yields one record per CDR3 protein. The sample carries approximately 550,000 distinct CDR3 sequences, about an eighth recorded once. Concerning this clonotype: Its antigen is unknown.

The germline V gene has CDR1 DFQATT and CDR2 SNEGSKA (reference sequence). V gave up 5 bases and J gave up 0 bases, with 14 bases separating them. The CDR3 extends over 15 amino acids. The sequenced sample was blood, either unsorted or a sorted T cell fraction (not recorded which). This clonotype was sampled from a male donor with ankylosing spondylitis. This sequence joins TRBV20-1 and TRBJ1-5; tentative D call: TRBD1 (5 bases). DNA of the CDR3: TGCAGTGCTTCCCGGGACCAATATAGCAATCAGCCCCAGCATTTT. Translated, it gives CSASRDQYSNQPQHF.